These 20 T cell receptor beta chains share one sample of origin, sequenced in a study of cytomegalovirus exposure and HLA in healthy donors. PCR amplification relied on 60 Vbeta primers (plus 13 Jbeta primers). Profiled with immunoSEQ multiplex PCR; TCRdb holds only in-frame clones, not every one. The table includes 210,000 or so clones, about three quarters detected once. The sample was PBMCs. The receptors derive from a man younger than 35 in good health and CMV-seronegative.

The V gene is TRBV5-6, the J gene TRBJ2-6; the D gene is possibly TRBD1 (5 bases). V was trimmed by 4 bases and J by 1 base, leaving 9 bases between them. The length of the CDR3 is 15 residues. CDR1 is SGHDT, CDR2 YYEEEE, per germline. CDR3 bases: TGTGCCAGCAGCCGACAGTTGTCTGGGGCCAACGTCCTGACTTTC. Translation: CASSRQLSGANVLTF.

The CDR3 sequence: CASSTVNSGANVLTF. CDR3 in DNA: TGTGCCAGCAGTACTGTGAACTCTGGGGCCAACGTCCTGACTTTC. V is TRBV6-5 and J is TRBJ2-6; D unresolved. The germline gives CDR1 MNHEY, CDR2 SVGAGI. Trimming cost V 5 bases and J 0 bases, with 8 bases left between them. The length of the CDR3 is 15 residues.

The genes are TRBV7-8 and TRBJ2-5, with D possibly being TRBD2 (6 bases). Deletions cut 1 base from V and 4 bases from J, with 19 bases between. The germline CDR1 and CDR2 sequences are SGHVS and FQNEAQ. This CDR3 has 17 amino acids. The CDR3 DNA reads TGTGCCAGCAGCTTAGGTTTGCGGGACCCCAAACGAGAGACCCAGTACTTC. This encodes CASSLGLRDPKRETQYF.

The V gene is TRBV18, the J gene TRBJ1-2; 9 nucleotides match TRBD1. CDR1 KGHSH and CDR2 LQKENI come from the germline V gene. Trimming at V came to 0 bases and at J to 2 bases, leaving 4 bases not matched to a gene. This CDR3 comprises 16 residues. Here the CDR3 reads CASSPPPGQGNYGYTF. The DNA for the CDR3 is TGTGCCAGCTCACCACCCCCTGGACAGGGGAACTATGGCTACACCTTC.

J is TRBJ1-1 and V is TRBV7-3, with TRBD1 identical over 9 bases. Germline V gene data show CDR1 as SGHTA and CDR2 as FQGTGA. There are 14 residues in the CDR3. The ends lost 2 bases at V and 10 bases at J; junction bases unmatched: 8. The DNA of the CDR3 is TGTGCCAGCAGCTTAGATGACAGGGGGAGTGGAGCTTTCTTT. Amino acid sequence: CASSLDDRGSGAFF. The complete variable domain, with remaining parts taken from reference TRBV7-3 and TRBJ1-1, reads GAGVSQTPSNKVTEKGKYVELRCDPISGHTALYWYRQSLGQGPEFLIYFQGTGAADDSGLPNDRFFAVRPEGSVSTLKIQRTERGDSAVYLCASSLDDRGSGAFFGQGTRLTVV.

The V gene is TRBV27, the J gene TRBJ2-7, with D tentatively TRBD2 (7 bases). Germline CDR1 reads MNHEY; CDR2 reads SMNVEV (reference sequence). The CDR3 sequence is 15 residues long. Between the trimmed V and J ends, which lost 1 base and 2 bases, there was a span of 12 bases. The CDR3: CASSLLGGGAYEQYF. CDR3 nucleotides: TGTGCCAGCAGTTTATTGGGGGGGGGCGCCTACGAGCAGTACTTC.

This chain joins TRBV4-3 and TRBJ2-1, with TRBD2 matching over 8 bases. The germline V gene encodes CDR1 LGHNA and CDR2 YSLEER. The CDR3 is 17 amino acids. The trim removed 0 bases at V and 5 bases at J, leaving 9 bases unmatched. The CDR3 nucleotides are TGCGCCAGCAGCCAAGACCCCGGGACTAGGGCCAACAATGAGCAGTTCTTC. This sequence encodes CASSQDPGTRANNEQFF.

V is TRBV5-7 and J is TRBJ2-1, with TRBD1 matching over 8 bases. TRBV5-7 belongs to the ORF category, with a function that is uncertain. V lost 4 bases and J lost 3; bases outside the gene matches: 9. The CDR3 consists of 16 residues. The CDR3 sequence is CASSRGQGCNYNEQFF. In DNA form, the CDR3 reads TGTGCCAGCAGCCGTGGACAGGGTTGTAACTACAATGAGCAGTTCTTC.

This chain uses TRBV7-9 with TRBJ2-5; 13 nucleotides match TRBD2. Trimming cost V 5 bases and J 2 bases; bases outside gene matches: 5. Germline CDR1 reads SEHNR; CDR2 reads FQNEAQ (reference sequence). There are 16 residues in the CDR3. The DNA for the CDR3 is TGTGCCAGCAGCGGGCCGGGACTAGCGGGACAAGAGACCCAGTACTTC. It codes for CASSGPGLAGQETQYF.

The chain has TRBV7-2 and TRBJ2-7; TRBD1 is a possible D gene (6 bases). Trimming pared 3 bases from V and 2 bases from J, leaving 14 bases between. This CDR3 spans 15 amino acids. The germline gives CDR1 SGHTA, CDR2 FQGNSA. The DNA of the CDR3 is TGTGCCAGCAGCTTCCAGGGGACCGGTCCCTACGAGCAGTACTTC. This encodes CASSFQGTGPYEQYF. The full variable domain, with the rest looked up from reference TRBV7-2 and TRBJ2-7, is GAGVSQSPSNKVTEKGKDVELRCDPISGHTALYWYRQSLGQGLEFLIYFQGNSAPDKSGLPSDRFSAERTGGSVSTLTIQRTQQEDSAVYLCASSFQGTGPYEQYFGPGTRLTVT.

The chain joins TRBV7-8 to TRBJ1-3; TRBD1 is a possible D gene (6 bases). Germline V CDR1 and CDR2: SGHVS, FQNEAQ. V lost 3 bases and J 4 bases, leaving 16 bases between the germline ends. The CDR3 totals 16 residues. The CDR3 sequence: CASSFPEQGLGNTIYF. In DNA, the CDR3 is TGTGCCAGCAGCTTCCCTGAACAGGGCTTAGGAAACACCATATATTTT.

This chain connects TRBV2 to TRBJ1-2; 9 positions agree with TRBD1. The V gene end was trimmed by 3 bases and the J gene end by 6 bases; junction bases not matched to a gene: 11. The CDR3 has 16 residues. Germline CDR1 reads SNHLY; CDR2 reads FYNNEI. DNA of the CDR3: TGTGCCAGCAGTGATATTTCGTCGGGGACAGGGAATGGCTACACCTTC. It specifies CASSDISSGTGNGYTF.

J is TRBJ2-7 and V is TRBV19, with a weak D call TRBD1 (6 bases). The V gene's germline CDR1 is LNHDA and CDR2 SQIVND (reference sequence). V shed 7 bases and J shed 3 bases, with 16 bases lying between them. The CDR3 sequence is 14 residues long. The CDR3 reads CASNAGVGGYEQYF. The CDR3 DNA reads TGTGCCAGTAACGCAGGGGTTGGGGGCTACGAGCAGTACTTC.

In its sample, this clone was seen a few times. The chain is built from TRBV30 and TRBJ2-7; D possibly corresponds to TRBD2 (6 bases). The CDR3 is 12 residues long. V lost 4 bases and J lost 2, with 9 bases in between. Germline V CDR1 and CDR2: GTSNPN, SVGIG (reference sequence). CDR3 bases: TGTGCCTGGATGGGAGGTCCCTACGAGCAGTACTTC. It translates to CAWMGGPYEQYF.

The V call is TRBV7-2, the J call TRBJ2-1, with D tentatively TRBD2 (6 bases). V lost 1 base to trimming and J lost 5 bases, with 9 bases between them. CDR1 is SGHTA, CDR2 FQGNSA, per germline. The CDR3 runs to 14 residues. The CDR3 nucleotides are TGTGCCAGCAGCTTAGATGGGACTCACAATGAGCAGTTCTTC. Amino acid sequence: CASSLDGTHNEQFF.

V gene TRBV9 combines with J gene TRBJ2-3, with 9 bases matching TRBD1. The trim removed 0 bases at V and 6 bases at J, leaving 8 bases unmatched. Germline values: CDR1 SGDLS, CDR2 YYNGEE. The CDR3 covers 16 residues. The CDR3 region is CASSVVGTGSSDTQYF. In nucleotides, the CDR3 is TGTGCCAGCAGCGTAGTCGGGACAGGGTCTTCGGATACGCAGTATTTT.

The V gene is TRBV29-1, the J gene TRBJ1-5; D is uncertain. V was clipped by 4 bases and J by 2 bases, with 9 bases between them. The germline V gene has CDR1 SQVTM and CDR2 ANQGSEA. The CDR3 extends over 13 amino acids. CDR3 coding DNA: TGCAGCGTTGGAGGGAATGGCAATCAGCCCCAGCATTTT. Amino acid sequence: CSVGGNGNQPQHF.

The V and J genes are TRBV28 and TRBJ1-3; 9 bases fit TRBD1. V shed 3 bases, J shed 4 bases, and the junction held 7 bases outside the gene matches. Germline V gives CDR1 MDHEN, CDR2 SYDVKM. The CDR3 spans 16 residues. Here the CDR3 reads CASSFLGTGTGNTIYF. Here the CDR3 DNA reads TGTGCCAGCAGTTTCCTAGGGACAGGGACCGGAAACACCATATATTTT.

This chain connects TRBV27 to TRBJ2-7, with 7 positions matching TRBD2. Germline V gene lookup returns CDR1 MNHEY and CDR2 SMNVEV (reference sequence). This CDR3 region has 14 residues. With 2 bases clipped from V and 2 bases from J, the junction kept 3 bases outside the gene matches. CDR3 sequence reads: CASSLGGRAYEQYF. The CDR3 bases are TGTGCCAGCAGTTTAGGTGGGAGGGCCTACGAGCAGTACTTC.

V and J are TRBV28 and TRBJ2-5, with TRBD1 matching over 7 bases. The CDR3 consists of 16 residues. The V segment lost 5 bases and the J segment 2 bases; nucleotides outside the gene matches: 11. Germline CDR1 MDHEN, CDR2 SYDVKM. In DNA form, the CDR3 reads TGTGCCAGCAGTCTCCTACGACAGGGTCGGCAAGAGACCCAGTACTTC. It specifies CASSLLRQGRQETQYF.